The next 3 T cell receptor beta chains were all read from a single sample in a study of blood T cell repertoires in COVID-19. Libraries were prepared by immunoSEQ multiplex PCR; TCRdb keeps only in-frame clonotypes and omits some of them. The table includes about 140,000 clones, roughly 78% detected once. Specimen: peripheral blood. The source of these receptors is a man between 60 and 75 years old with acute or convalescent COVID-19.

This clone was seen only a few times. The rearrangement uses TRBV7-2 and TRBJ2-6; D not certain. The length of the CDR3 is 16 residues. V was pared by 2 bases and J by 0 bases, with 8 bases between. Germline V gene sequence: CDR1 SGHTA, CDR2 FQGNSA. CDR3 in amino acids: CASSLFANSGANVLTF. As DNA, the CDR3 is TGTGCCAGCAGCTTATTCGCGAACTCTGGGGCCAACGTCCTGACTTTC.

The chain carries TRBV9 and TRBJ1-2; 11 bases map to TRBD1. The germline gives CDR1 SGDLS, CDR2 YYNGEE. CDR3 size: 19 residues. V dropped 0 bases and J dropped 2; count of bases not matched to a gene: 12. CDR3 protein: CASSVEVSGTGGENYGYTF. The CDR3, as DNA: TGTGCCAGCAGCGTAGAGGTCTCCGGGACAGGGGGTGAGAACTATGGCTACACCTTC.

The V and J genes are TRBV25-1 and TRBJ1-2; weak D call: TRBD1 (6 bases). Germline V gene sequence: CDR1 MGHDK, CDR2 SYGVNS. Trimming took off 4 bases at V and 4 bases at J, with 10 bases between the two ends. This CDR3 is 13 amino acids long. This chain's CDR3 is CASSAGGPYGYTF. The CDR3 bases are TGTGCCAGCAGTGCTGGGGGCCCCTATGGCTACACCTTC.